The TCR beta chain under discussion was sequenced for a study of beta chain features in type 1 diabetes. As for the study in general: Healthy donors and patients had similar age, gender and cell yields.

Regarding this clone: Its specificity is not known.

Sorted populations were all over 98% pure. The authors reverse transcribed all of the isolated RNA, so sequencing captured expressed TCRB transcripts. Clones were read by immunoSEQ multiplex PCR, and TCRdb kept only the in-frame ones, dropping some. The sample holds about 370,000 clones, around 10% seen once. J gave up 6 bases and V 8 bases, and 12 bases lay outside the gene matches. The CDR3 is 14 amino acids. Germline V gives CDR1 MNHEY, CDR2 SMNVEV (reference sequence). Study findings and constraints: TCRB CDR3s from Type 1 diabetes patients were moderately but significantly shorter in all four CD4+ subsets.

The J gene is TRBJ1-1, the V gene TRBV27; TRBD1 matches at 7 bases. Material: central memory CD4+ T cells from blood. The origin of this receptor is a man aged 30 to 39 with type 1 diabetes. CDR3 DNA sequence: TGTGCCAGCTGGCCGACAGGGAGAGAACCTGAAGCTTTCTTT. Amino acid sequence: CASWPTGREPEAFF.